This T cell receptor (beta chain) emerged from a study of T cell responses to AZD1222 COVID-19 vaccine listed by TCRdb under 2021. Concerning the study at large: TCR sequencing was performed for 230 to 250 trial participants, of whom about 200 were given two doses of AZD1222 and around 25 were given two doses of MenACWY control vaccine. Trial participants were enrolled by age into subgroups of 18-55, 56-69 and 70-plus years, and roughly 150, 30 and 60 TCR-sequenced participants, respectively, were included in these subgroups. Broader findings and caveats from the paper: A significant rise in spike-specific TCR breadth and depth was observed after two AZD1222 doses relative to day 0 and relative to MenACWY recipients. The 56-69-year group was small, and its depth increase did not reach significance, likely because of low power. Because no samples from the day 14 peak response were available, repertoires could be characterized only after the peak T cell response. The vaccine-associated CD4 TCRs covered the entire spike protein, and the dominant responses fell in regions 160-218 and 743-854. Reportedly, almost half of the unique spike-specific TCRs recognized epitopes lying outside the regions that are mutated in the B.1.351 and B.1.1.7 variants. Conclusions about previously exposed vaccinees were limited because only six or seven AZD1222 recipients were SARS-CoV-2 seropositive at baseline. Participants were mostly white British, with more females than males. The authors suggested clonal diversity may have been underestimated.

The intended sense of this specimen's time point label: about 28 days (+/-7) after the second vaccine dose. AZD1222 recipients given second doses at about 4 weeks or at about 12 weeks were pooled, since spike-specific TCR depth and breadth were not found to differ between the two schedules. The vaccinee samples were drawn from two UK trials, COV001 and COV002, one of which was a single-blind randomized controlled phase 2/3 trial testing AZD1222 (ChAdOx1 nCoV-19) in healthy adults. For TCRbeta chain sequencing, PBMC samples were collected from trial participants at day 0 and at day 28 after the second dose. The CDR3 regions of human TCRbeta chains were subjected to immunosequencing. The original methods were these. Repertoire TCRs were checked for matches against a reference library of SARS-CoV-2-specific TCRs that had been generated using the MIRA antigen-specificity platform. Breadth was defined as the fraction of unique TCRs that were SARS-CoV-2-associated, and depth was defined as the fraction of total T cells that were SARS-CoV-2-associated. Each spike-specific TCR was assigned to its reactive spike region and to a CD4 or CD8 class using the MIRA data. Log10-transformed breadth and depth values were compared by one-way ANOVA with Sidak's multiple comparisons tests. TCRdb carries this immuneACCESS record with in-frame sequences only. Its versions omit some clonotypes, under half of them owing to an unresolved V gene in the studies checked, with the rest unexplained. The V and J calls and clone size were taken over from that table, and D and trimming were inferred from the DNA. This sample is represented by 55,000 to 65,000 clones; 65% to 80% of them were singletons. Of the sample, about 3.7% falls within the top ten clones.

V lost 0 bases and J lost 4 bases, and the count of bases not matched to a germline gene is 11. Including the terminal cysteine and phenylalanine, the CDR3 comprises 17 residues. Kept here is only the CDR3 DNA, which spans 51 bases and is read in frame from base 1. CDR1 and CDR2 (SGHRS, YFSETQ) derive from the germline V gene. On this clone itself: Its antigen is unknown. No much larger clonotype is one base removed from it; base qualities were not supplied.

Recombination connected TRBV5-1 to TRBJ2-3; 7 central nucleotides agree with TRBD1. The TCR was taken from an adult who received the AZD1222 COVID-19 vaccine. Specimen: peripheral blood, collected 28 days after the second AZD1222 dose. The sequenced DNA is TGCGCCAGCAGCTTGGGGTCCGGGACAGCTTCCCCAGATACGCAGTATTTT. This sequence encodes CASSLGSGTASPDTQYF.